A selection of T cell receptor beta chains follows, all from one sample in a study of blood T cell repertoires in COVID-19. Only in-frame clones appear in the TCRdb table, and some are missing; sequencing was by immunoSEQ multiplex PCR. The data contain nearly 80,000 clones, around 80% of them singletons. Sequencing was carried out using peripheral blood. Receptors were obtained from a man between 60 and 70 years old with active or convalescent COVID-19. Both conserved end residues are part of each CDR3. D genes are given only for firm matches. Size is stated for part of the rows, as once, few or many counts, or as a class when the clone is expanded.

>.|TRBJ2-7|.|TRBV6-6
CASGNRASYEQYF
TGTGCCAGCGGGAACAGGGCCTCCTACGAGCAGTACTTC
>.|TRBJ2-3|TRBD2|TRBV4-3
CASSLGGTDSDTQYF
TGCGCCAGCAGCCTGGGGGGGACGGATTCAGATACGCAGTATTTT
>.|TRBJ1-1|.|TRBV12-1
CASSSRDRGWTEAFF
TGTGCCAGCAGCAGCCGGGACAGGGGGTGGACTGAAGCTTTCTTT
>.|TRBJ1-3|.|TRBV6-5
CASSYSSGNTIYF
TGTGCCAGCAGTTACAGTAGTGGAAACACCATATATTTT
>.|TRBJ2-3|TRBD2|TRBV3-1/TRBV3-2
CASRTSGGDTQYF
TGTGCCAGTCGGACTAGCGGCGGGGATACGCAGTATTTT
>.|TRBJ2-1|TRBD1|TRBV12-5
CASGLPQTGRGYNEQFF
TGTGCTAGTGGTTTACCACAGACGGGCAGGGGGTACAATGAGCAGTTCTTC
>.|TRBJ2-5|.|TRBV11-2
CASSSPMGGRWKTQYF
TGTGCCAGCAGCTCCCCTATGGGGGGTCGGTGGAAGACCCAGTACTTC
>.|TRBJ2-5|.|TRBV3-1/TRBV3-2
CASSQVLRREETQYF
TGTGCCAGCAGCCAAGTTCTCAGGAGGGAGGAGACCCAGTACTTC
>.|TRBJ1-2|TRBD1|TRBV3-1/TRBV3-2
CASSQGDRGRSYGYTF
TGTGCCAGCAGCCAGGGGGACAGGGGGCGTAGCTATGGCTACACCTTC
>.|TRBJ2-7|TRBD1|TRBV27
CASSYRDRVNHEQYF
TGTGCCAGCAGTTACCGGGACAGGGTTAACCACGAGCAGTACTTC
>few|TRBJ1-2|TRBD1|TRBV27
CASSTLTGSNYGYTF
TGTGCCAGCAGTACACTGACAGGGAGTAACTATGGCTACACCTTC
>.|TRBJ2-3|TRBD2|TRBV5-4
CASSGGGAVDTQYF
TGTGCCAGCAGTGGCGGGGGGGCTGTAGATACGCAGTATTTT
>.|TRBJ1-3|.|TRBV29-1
CSVEIWGQGNTIYF
TGCAGCGTTGAAATCTGGGGGCAGGGCAACACCATATATTTT
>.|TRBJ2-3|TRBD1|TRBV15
CATSRASGQGYFTDTQYF
TGTGCCACCAGCAGGGCCTCGGGACAGGGTTACTTCACAGATACGCAGTATTTT
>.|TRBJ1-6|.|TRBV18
CASSPDPPGANSPLHF
TGTGCCAGCTCACCAGACCCGCCAGGGGCTAATTCACCCCTCCACTTT
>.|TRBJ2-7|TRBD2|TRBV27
CASSFRLAGGYEQYF
TGTGCCAGCAGTTTTCGGCTAGCGGGGGGCTACGAGCAGTACTTC
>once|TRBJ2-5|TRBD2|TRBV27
CASSGGLAGGLGTQYF
TGTGCCAGCAGTGGGGGACTAGCGGGGGGGCTAGGGACCCAGTACTTC
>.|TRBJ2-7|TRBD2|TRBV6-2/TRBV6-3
CASSPGGIPYEQYF
TGTGCCAGCAGTCCGGGGGGGATTCCCTACGAGCAGTACTTC
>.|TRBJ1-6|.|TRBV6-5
CASSLSTARNSPLHF
TGTGCCAGCAGTCTTTCGACAGCCCGTAATTCACCCCTCCACTTT
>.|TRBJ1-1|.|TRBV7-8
CASSLGGRQNTEAFF
TGTGCCAGCAGCTTAGGTGGCAGACAGAACACTGAAGCTTTCTTT
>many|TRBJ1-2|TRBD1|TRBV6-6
CASSGRGDYGYTF
TGTGCCAGCAGTGGCAGGGGGGACTATGGCTACACCTTC
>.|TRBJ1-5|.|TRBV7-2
CASSLLAGAPGNQPQHF
TGTGCCAGCAGCTTATTAGCAGGGGCGCCGGGCAATCAGCCCCAGCATTTT
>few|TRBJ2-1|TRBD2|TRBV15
CATSPLDTGGNNEQFF
TGTGCCACCAGCCCCCTCGACACGGGGGGAAACAATGAGCAGTTCTTC
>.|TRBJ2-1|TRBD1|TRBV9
CASSGPGGGVPNEQFF
TGTGCCAGCAGCGGCCCAGGGGGCGGGGTTCCGAATGAGCAGTTCTTC